This T cell receptor (beta chain) came from a study of T cells in Graves' hyperthyroidism and ophthalmopathy. General study findings and limits: Separating ophthalmopathy from stable hyperthyroidism was achieved by a 13 V-J model.

This clonotype appeared a few times. Its antigen is undetermined. It was RNA transcripts that yielded the amplified TCR beta CDR3 regions. The study used the HTBI primer set for a first-round RT-PCR of the TCR CDR3. TCRdb passed the multiplex PCR reads through MiXCR, listing each CDR3 protein once. The repertoire includes 500,000 or so distinct CDR3 sequences, 15% to 20% of them detected once, and roughly 18% sits in the top ten. Investigators excluded patients with uncontrolled infection, other autoimmune disease, pregnancy or lactation. Source material for PBMCs was less than 12 ml fresh peripheral blood. V lost 5 bases to trimming and J lost 2 bases, with 16 bases between them. CDR3 length: 16 residues. CDR1 and CDR2 from the germline V gene are PRHDT and FYEKMQ (reference sequence).

Sample: blood. The genes are TRBV13 and TRBJ2-1; unclear D gene. The clonotype comes from a woman between 18 and 29 years old with Graves' ophthalmopathy. The CDR3 DNA follows: TGTGCCAGCAGCAGTCCGTCGGCAATCACCTACAATGAGCAGTTCTTC. This translates into CASSSPSAITYNEQFF. Variable domain in full (rest from reference TRBV13 and TRBJ2-1): AAGVIQSPRHLIKEKRETATLKCYPIPRHDTVYWYQQGPGQDPQFLISFYEKMQSDKGSIPDRFSAQQFSDYHSELNMSSLELGDSALYFCASSSPSAITYNEQFFGPGTRLTVL.